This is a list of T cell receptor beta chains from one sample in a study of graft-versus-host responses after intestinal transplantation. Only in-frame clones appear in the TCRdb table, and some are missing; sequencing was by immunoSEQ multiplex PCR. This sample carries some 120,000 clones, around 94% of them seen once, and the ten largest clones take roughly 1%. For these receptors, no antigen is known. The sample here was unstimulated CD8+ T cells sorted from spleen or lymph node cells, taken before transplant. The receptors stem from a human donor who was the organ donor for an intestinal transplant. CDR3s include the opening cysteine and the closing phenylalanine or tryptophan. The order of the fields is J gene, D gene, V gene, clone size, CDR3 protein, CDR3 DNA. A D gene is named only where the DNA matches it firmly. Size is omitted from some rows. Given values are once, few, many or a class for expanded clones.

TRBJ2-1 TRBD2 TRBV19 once CASSSWASGRAADEQFF TGTGCCAGTAGTTCCTGGGCTAGCGGGAGGGCGGCGGATGAGCAGTTCTTC
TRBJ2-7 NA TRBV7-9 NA CASSLAGFYEQYF TGTGCCAGCAGCTTAGCGGGTTTCTACGAGCAGTACTTC
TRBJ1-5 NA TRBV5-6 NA CASSLRTELNQPQHF TGTGCCAGCAGCTTGAGGACGGAACTCAATCAGCCCCAGCATTTT
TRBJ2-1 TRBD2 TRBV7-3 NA CASSLLAGGVDNEQFF TGTGCCAGCAGCTTACTAGCGGGAGGGGTGGACAATGAGCAGTTCTTC
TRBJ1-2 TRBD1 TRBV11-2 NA CASRHPSRDRGGYDGYTF TGTGCCAGCAGACATCCATCTCGGGACAGAGGTGGATATGATGGCTACACCTTC
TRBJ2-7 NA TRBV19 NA CASSIAGAYEQYF TGTGCCAGTAGTATCGCAGGGGCCTACGAGCAGTACTTC
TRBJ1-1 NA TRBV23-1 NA CASSHMGHPEAFF TGCGCCAGCAGTCACATGGGACACCCTGAAGCTTTCTTT
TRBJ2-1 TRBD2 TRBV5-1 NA CASSPGTSGNNEQFF TGCGCCAGCTCCCCCGGGACTAGCGGGAACAATGAGCAGTTCTTC
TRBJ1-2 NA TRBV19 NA CASASGNYGYTF TGTGCCAGTGCATCAGGGAACTATGGCTACACCTTC
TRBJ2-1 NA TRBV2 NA CASSELAQSSYNEQFF TGTGCCAGCAGTGAACTAGCTCAAAGCTCCTACAATGAGCAGTTCTTC
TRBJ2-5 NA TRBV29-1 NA CSVDSGYQETQYF TGCAGCGTTGATTCAGGGTACCAAGAGACCCAGTACTTC
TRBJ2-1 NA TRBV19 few CASSIGGAEQFF TGTGCCAGTAGTATTGGGGGAGCTGAGCAGTTCTTC
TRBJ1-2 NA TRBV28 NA CASSLCTRVREVCGYTF TGTGCCAGCAGTTTATGTACCCGGGTCAGGGAGGTTTGCGGCTACACCTTC
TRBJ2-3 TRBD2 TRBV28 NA CASSSAGLAGYSTDTQYF TGTGCCAGCAGTTCGGCTGGACTAGCGGGATATTCCACAGATACGCAGTATTTT
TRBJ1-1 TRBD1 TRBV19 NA CASSIQGASEAFF TGTGCCAGTAGTATACAGGGGGCCTCTGAAGCTTTCTTT
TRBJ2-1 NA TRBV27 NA CASSFRINPYNEQFF TGTGCCAGCAGTTTTCGGATCAACCCTTACAATGAGCAGTTCTTC
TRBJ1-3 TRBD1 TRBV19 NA CASSIRGQAYSGNTIYF TGTGCCAGTAGTATAAGGGGACAGGCGTACTCTGGAAACACCATATATTTT
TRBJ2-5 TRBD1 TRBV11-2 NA CASSSWDREETQYF TGTGCCAGCAGCTCCTGGGACAGGGAAGAGACCCAGTACTTC
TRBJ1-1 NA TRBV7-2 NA CASSLGSLEAFF TGTGCCAGCAGCTTAGGCTCTCTTGAAGCTTTCTTT
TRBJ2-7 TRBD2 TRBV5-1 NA CASSLGLAGPYEQYF TGCGCCAGCAGCTTGGGACTAGCGGGCCCCTACGAGCAGTACTTC
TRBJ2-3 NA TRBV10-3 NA CAISAGLPKGPDTQYF TGTGCCATCAGTGCGGGACTCCCGAAAGGGCCAGATACGCAGTATTTT
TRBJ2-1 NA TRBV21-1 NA CASSNGTSGNVDEQFF TGTGCCAGCAGTAACGGGACTAGCGGGAACGTCGATGAGCAGTTCTTC
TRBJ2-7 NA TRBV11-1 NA CASSGPGHLYEQYF TGTGCCAGCAGCGGACCGGGACACCTCTACGAGCAGTACTTC
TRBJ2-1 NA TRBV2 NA CASSGGVISYNEQFF TGTGCCAGCAGTGGAGGTGTTATCTCCTACAATGAGCAGTTCTTC
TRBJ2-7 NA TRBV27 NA CASRYGGEQYF TGTGCCAGCAGGTACGGGGGAGAGCAGTACTTC
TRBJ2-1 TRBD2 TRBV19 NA CASSVTGGYYNEQFF TGTGCCAGTAGTGTTACGGGAGGGTACTACAATGAGCAGTTCTTC
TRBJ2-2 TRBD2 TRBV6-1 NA CASSEWASGAGELFF TGTGCCAGCAGTGAATGGGCTAGCGGGGCCGGGGAGCTGTTTTTT
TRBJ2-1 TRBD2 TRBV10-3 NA CAIKAGGIYNEQFF TGTGCCATAAAAGCGGGAGGGATCTACAATGAGCAGTTCTTC
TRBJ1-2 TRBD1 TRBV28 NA CASSLSTGGTANYGYTF TGTGCCAGCAGTTTATCCACGGGAGGGACAGCTAACTATGGCTACACCTTC
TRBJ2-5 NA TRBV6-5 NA CASSYSPGEGETQYF TGTGCCAGCAGTTACTCGCCAGGGGAGGGGGAGACCCAGTACTTC
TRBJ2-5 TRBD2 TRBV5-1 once CASSREGLETQYF TGCGCCAGCTCGAGGGAGGGCCTTGAGACCCAGTACTTC
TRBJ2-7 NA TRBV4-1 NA CASSQDRTPSYEQYF TGCGCCAGCAGCCAAGATCGGACACCATCCTACGAGCAGTACTTC
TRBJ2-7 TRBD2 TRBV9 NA CASSVDGRVYEQYF TGTGCCAGCAGCGTAGATGGGAGGGTGTACGAGCAGTACTTC
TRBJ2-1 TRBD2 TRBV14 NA CASSLSSGRAPIDEQFF TGTGCCAGCAGCCTAAGTAGCGGGAGGGCCCCTATCGATGAGCAGTTCTTC
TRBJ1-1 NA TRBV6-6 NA CASSYTNTEAFF TGTGCCAGCAGTTACACGAACACTGAAGCTTTCTTT
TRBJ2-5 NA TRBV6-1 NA CASSEDGLPQETQYF TGTGCCAGCAGTGAAGATGGATTACCTCAAGAGACCCAGTACTTC